This T cell receptor (beta chain) derives from a study of neurological immune-mediated disorders (dated by TCRdb to between 2018 and 2021). Context from the whole study: Of the roughly 34 multiple sclerosis patients, some 30 had relapsing-remitting MS and 3 had secondary progressive MS. Peripheral blood TCR-beta repertoires from patients with HTLV-I-associated myelopathy (HAM/TSP), patients with multiple sclerosis, and healthy controls were compared in the study using UMI-based sequencing. The approximately 100 TCR-beta libraries included longitudinal samples, technical triplicates and paired sorted CD4+ and CD8+ T-cell subsets alongside PBMC samples. The cohort included 60 to 75 subjects: about 14 with HAM/TSP, roughly 35 with multiple sclerosis, and approximately 20 healthy controls. Beyond this particular receptor, the publication reports: Across subjects, expanded clones never shared an identical CDR3 amino acid sequence, which suggests that the TCR-beta repertoires in every group were private. Repertoires from 18 of 34 MS patients were grouped by phylogenetic analysis into a cluster of related CDR3 sequences, suggesting a possible repertoire-level signature. No clinical or MRI features were associated with the MS cluster, and the authors said that larger cohorts are needed. TCR clonal expansion was highest in HAM/TSP patients and lowest in MS patients, with MS patients falling below even healthy controls.

This clonotype was counted ten times or more. Its antigen remains undetermined. There are no base qualities to consult, and no much larger clone falls within one base. Unsorted PBMC libraries were generated from 2 million PBMCs stored in RNAlater at -80 °C until RNA extraction. Multiple sclerosis patients were enrolled in a US clinical protocol under which disease progression was evaluated by magnetic resonance imaging. PBMCs were separated from peripheral blood using Ficoll-Hypaque density gradient centrifugation and then cryopreserved in liquid nitrogen. The junction shows trimming of 2 bases on V and 14 bases on J, and the gene matches do not reach 11 bases of it. CDR1 and CDR2 are drawn from the germline V gene (reference sequence): DFQATT, SNEGSKA. Counted from cysteine to phenylalanine, this CDR3 has 13 amino acids. Only the CDR3 DNA stays, 39 bases, in frame from base 1. To synthesize cDNA, template-switch 5'RACE was performed with a primer carrying a 10-nucleotide random unique molecular identifier so that each TCR transcript was tagged. Over 180 million TCR-beta sequences, covering 15-18 subjects, were produced in each sequencing run. The RNeasy kit was used to extract total RNA. The KAPA Real-time Library Amplification kit was used to amplify TCR-beta VDJ regions with primers targeting the TCR constant region and the 5'RACE anchor. A first PCR added sample indexes and Illumina adaptors, and a second PCR then raised library yield. After Ampure bead purification, the TCR product of roughly 650 bp was size-selected on a 2% E-gel SizeSelection system. Before pooling, library quality was assessed on a Bioanalyzer, concentration was determined with Qubit, and library quantification was performed with the Kapa Library Quantification kit. Libraries were sequenced paired-end 2 x 150 bp on an Illumina HiSeq 2500. To increase sequence diversity, roughly 24-32% phiX was spiked into each library pool. From the authors' description of their analysis: The UMI-based MiGEC pipeline processed quality-filtered reads and removed over 75% of raw TCR sequences during error correction. VDJ genes were aligned to IMGT germline references, and each clonotype was defined by a unique CDR3 amino acid sequence together with V-J genes. Clonal expansion, Shannon diversity and CDR3 relatedness were evaluated with VDJtools (CalcPairwiseDistances, ClusterSamples), while phylogenetic trees were built in CLCbio workbench. Expanded clones were defined as having at least 8 unique UMIs, based on coefficient-of-variation modelling across technical triplicates. The raw public reads went through TCRdb reprocessing: fastp at Q25, MiXCR clone calling, in-frame beta chains kept. Rows matching on CDR3 protein sequence are summarized as one entry with the most common DNA and genes. The V and J calls, along with clone size, are taken from TCRdb and not from the paper's own processing. The table for this sample lists 65,000 to 95,000 distinct CDR3 sequences; roughly 4.8% of them were counted only once. The ten largest clones take up 2% to 2.5% of the sample.

The sample comprised PBMCs. The receptor comes from a woman aged 25 to 39 with multiple sclerosis. The V and J genes are TRBV20-1 and TRBJ2-3; 9 central nucleotides agree with TRBD2. The CDR3 protein: CSARTTSGFGRYF. The DNA sequence reads TGCAGTGCTAGAACCACTAGCGGGTTTGGGAGGTATTTT.